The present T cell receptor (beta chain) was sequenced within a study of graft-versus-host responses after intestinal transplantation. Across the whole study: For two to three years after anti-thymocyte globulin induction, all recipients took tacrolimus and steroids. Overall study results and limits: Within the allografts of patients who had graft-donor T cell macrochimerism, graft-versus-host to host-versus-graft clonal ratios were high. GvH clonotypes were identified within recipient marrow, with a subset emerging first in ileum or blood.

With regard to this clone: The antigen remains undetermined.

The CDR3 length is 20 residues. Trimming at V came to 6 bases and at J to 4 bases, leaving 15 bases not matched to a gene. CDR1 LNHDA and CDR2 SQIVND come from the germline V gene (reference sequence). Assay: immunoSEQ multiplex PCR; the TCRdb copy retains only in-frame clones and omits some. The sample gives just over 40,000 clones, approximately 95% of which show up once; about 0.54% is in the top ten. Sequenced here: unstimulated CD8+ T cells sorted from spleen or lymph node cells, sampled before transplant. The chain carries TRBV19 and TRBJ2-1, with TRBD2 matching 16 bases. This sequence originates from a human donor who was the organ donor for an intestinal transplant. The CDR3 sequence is CASRGPGLAGGKRPYNEQFF. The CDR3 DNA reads TGTGCCAGTAGAGGCCCGGGACTAGCGGGGGGGAAAAGACCGTACAATGAGCAGTTCTTC.